Listed here are 4 T cell receptor beta chains from one sample, sequenced in a study of T cells in Graves' hyperthyroidism and ophthalmopathy (dated by TCRdb to the late 2010s). Libraries came from multiplex PCR. Sequencing was performed on an Illumina HiSeq 2000. The TCR beta CDR3 regions were amplified from the RNA transcripts. A first-round RT-PCR of the TCR CDR3 used the HTBI primer set with the Qiagen OneStep RT-PCR kit. The raw public reads went through TCRdb reprocessing: fastp at Q25, MiXCR clone calling, in-frame beta chains kept. Identical CDR3 proteins give one entry, which carries the most common genes and DNA. The sample table lists about 420,000 distinct CDR3 sequences, roughly an eighth of them with a count of one. The ten top clones hold 5% to 6.5% of the sample. The sequenced material came from blood. These receptors all stem from a woman under 30 with Graves' hyperthyroidism.

The chain has TRBV14 and TRBJ1-4; no clear D gene. Germline V gene sequence: CDR1 SGHDN, CDR2 FVKESK. The CDR3 totals 16 residues. V was pared by 7 bases and J by 4 bases, with 19 bases between. CDR3 in amino acids: CASKEASGPLNEKLFF. CDR3 DNA: TGTGCCAGCAAGGAGGCCTCTGGCCCTCTTAATGAAAAACTGTTTTTT.

This chain joins TRBV18 and TRBJ2-7; D not certain. This CDR3 has 14 residues. V was trimmed by 0 bases and J by 2 bases, leaving 8 bases between them. Germline V CDR1 and CDR2: KGHSH, LQKENI. Here the CDR3 DNA reads TGTGCCAGCTCACCACCGATGAGAGCCTACGAGCAGTACTTC. Its protein product is CASSPPMRAYEQYF.

This clonotype was seen ten or more times. The rearrangement joins TRBV6-2 or TRBV6-3 to TRBJ2-7; 7 nucleotides line up with TRBD2. J was trimmed by 6 bases and V by 6 bases; bases with no gene match: 8. The germline CDR1 and CDR2 sequences are MNHEY and SVGEGT. The CDR3 covers 13 residues. CDR3: CASSPAGASEQYF. The CDR3 nucleotides read TGTGCCAGCAGCCCGGCGGGAGCGTCCGAGCAGTACTTC.

This clonotype was recorded at least ten times. This chain uses TRBV27 with TRBJ2-5, with 12 bases lining up with TRBD2. This CDR3 is 15 amino acids long. The V segment lost 6 bases and the J segment 5 bases; nucleotides outside the gene matches: 7. CDR1 and CDR2 from the germline V gene are MNHEY and SMNVEV (reference sequence). The DNA of the CDR3 is TGTGCCAGCAGCCTAACTAGCGGGAGGTTCGAGACCCAGTACTTC. Protein sequence: CASSLTSGRFETQYF.